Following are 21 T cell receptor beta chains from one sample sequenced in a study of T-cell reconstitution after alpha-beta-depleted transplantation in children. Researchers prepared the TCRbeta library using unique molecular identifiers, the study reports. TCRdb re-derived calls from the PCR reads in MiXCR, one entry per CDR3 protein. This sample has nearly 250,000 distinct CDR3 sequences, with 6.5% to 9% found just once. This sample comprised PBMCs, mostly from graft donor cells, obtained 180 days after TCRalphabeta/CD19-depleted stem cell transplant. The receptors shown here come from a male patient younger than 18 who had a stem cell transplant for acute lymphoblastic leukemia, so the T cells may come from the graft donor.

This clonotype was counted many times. The CDR3 reads CASTSQRDRLNSPLHF. The CDR3 nucleotides read TGTGCCAGCACCTCCCAAAGGGACAGGTTAAATTCACCCCTCCACTTT. V usage is TRBV4-2 and J usage is TRBJ1-6; 8 nucleotides align to TRBD1. This CDR3 has 16 residues. The V and J ends lost 7 bases and 7 bases, in that order; junction bases with no gene match: 12. The germline V gene has CDR1 LGHNA and CDR2 YNFKEQ.

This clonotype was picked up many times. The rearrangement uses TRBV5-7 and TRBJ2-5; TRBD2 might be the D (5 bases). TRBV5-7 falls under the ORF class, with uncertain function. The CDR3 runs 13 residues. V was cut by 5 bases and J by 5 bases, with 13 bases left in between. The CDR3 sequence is CASSSREPETQYF. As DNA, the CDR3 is TGTGCCAGCAGTTCGAGGGAGCCCGAGACCCAGTACTTC.

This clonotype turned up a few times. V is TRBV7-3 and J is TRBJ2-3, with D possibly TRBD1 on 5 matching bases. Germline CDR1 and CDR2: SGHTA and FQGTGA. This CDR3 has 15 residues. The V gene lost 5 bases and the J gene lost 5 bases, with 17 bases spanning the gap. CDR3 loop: CASSVYGGAVDTQYF. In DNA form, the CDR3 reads TGTGCCAGCAGCGTCTACGGTGGGGCGGTAGATACGCAGTATTTT. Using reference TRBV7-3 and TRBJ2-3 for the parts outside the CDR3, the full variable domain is GAGVSQTPSNKVTEKGKYVELRCDPISGHTALYWYRQSLGQGPEFLIYFQGTGAADDSGLPNDRFFAVRPEGSVSTLKIQRTERGDSAVYLCASSVYGGAVDTQYFGPGTRLTVL.

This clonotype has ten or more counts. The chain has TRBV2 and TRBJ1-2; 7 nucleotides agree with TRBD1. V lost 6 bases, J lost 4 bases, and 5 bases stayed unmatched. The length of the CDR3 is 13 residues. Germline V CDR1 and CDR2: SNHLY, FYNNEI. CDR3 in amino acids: CASSPGGTYGYTF. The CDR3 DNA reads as TGTGCCAGCAGCCCAGGGGGAACCTATGGCTACACCTTC.

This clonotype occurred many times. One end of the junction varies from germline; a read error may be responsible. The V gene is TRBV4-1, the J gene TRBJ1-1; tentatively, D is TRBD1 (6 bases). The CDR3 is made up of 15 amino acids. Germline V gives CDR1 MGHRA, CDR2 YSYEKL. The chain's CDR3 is CASSQVELKWTAALF. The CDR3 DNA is TGCGCCAGCAGCCAAGTGGAACTTAAGTGGACAGCTGCTCTTTTT.

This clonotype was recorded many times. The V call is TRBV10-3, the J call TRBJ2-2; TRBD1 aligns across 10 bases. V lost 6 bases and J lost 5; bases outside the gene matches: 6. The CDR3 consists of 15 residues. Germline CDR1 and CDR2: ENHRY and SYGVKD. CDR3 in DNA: TGTGCCATCAGGGGGACAGGGGTCGAAACCGGGGAGCTGTTTTTT. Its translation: CAIRGTGVETGELFF.

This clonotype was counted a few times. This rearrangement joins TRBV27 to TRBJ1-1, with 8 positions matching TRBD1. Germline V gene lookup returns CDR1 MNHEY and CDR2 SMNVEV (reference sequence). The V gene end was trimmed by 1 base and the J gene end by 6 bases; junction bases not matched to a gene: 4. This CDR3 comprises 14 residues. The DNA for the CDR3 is TGTGCCAGCAGTTTATTCCAACAGGGGGCTGAAGCTTTCTTT. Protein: CASSLFQQGAEAFF.

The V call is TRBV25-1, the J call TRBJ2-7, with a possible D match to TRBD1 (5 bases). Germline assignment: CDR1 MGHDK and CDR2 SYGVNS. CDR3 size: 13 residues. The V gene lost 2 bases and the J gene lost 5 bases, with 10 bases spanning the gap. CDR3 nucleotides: TGTGCCAGCAGTGAACAGGGTTTCGACGAGCAGTACTTC. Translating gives CASSEQGFDEQYF.

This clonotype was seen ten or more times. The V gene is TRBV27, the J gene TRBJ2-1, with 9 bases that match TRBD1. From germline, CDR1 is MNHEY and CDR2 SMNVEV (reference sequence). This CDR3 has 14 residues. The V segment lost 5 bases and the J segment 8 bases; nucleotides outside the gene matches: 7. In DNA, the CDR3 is TGTGCCAGCAGTGGCCTCGGACAGGGGCATGAGCAGTTCTTC. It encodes CASSGLGQGHEQFF.

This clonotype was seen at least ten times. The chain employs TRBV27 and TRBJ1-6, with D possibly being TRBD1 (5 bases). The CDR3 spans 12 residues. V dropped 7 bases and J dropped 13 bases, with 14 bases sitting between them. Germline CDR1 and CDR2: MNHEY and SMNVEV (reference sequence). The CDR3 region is CASTSPGGPLHF. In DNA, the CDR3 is TGTGCCAGCACCTCTCCTGGGGGGCCCCTCCACTTT.

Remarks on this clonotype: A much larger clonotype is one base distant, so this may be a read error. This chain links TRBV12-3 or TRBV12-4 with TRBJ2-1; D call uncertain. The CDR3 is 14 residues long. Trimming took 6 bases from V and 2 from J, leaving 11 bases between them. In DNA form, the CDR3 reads TGTGCCAGCAGCCACCCGACTCCCTACAATGAGCAGTTCTTC. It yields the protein CASSHPTPYNEQFF.

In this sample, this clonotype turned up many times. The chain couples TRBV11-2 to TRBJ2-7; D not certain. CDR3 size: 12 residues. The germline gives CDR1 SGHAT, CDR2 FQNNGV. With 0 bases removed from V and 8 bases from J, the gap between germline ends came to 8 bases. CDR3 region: CASSLDGPKQYF. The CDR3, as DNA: TGTGCCAGCAGCTTAGATGGCCCCAAGCAGTACTTC.

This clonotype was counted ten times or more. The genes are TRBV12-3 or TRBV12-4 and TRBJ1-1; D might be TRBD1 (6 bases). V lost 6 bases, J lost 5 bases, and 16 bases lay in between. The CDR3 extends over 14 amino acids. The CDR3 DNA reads TGTGCCAGCAGCCCATGGAGGGGGGCGACTGAAGCTTTCTTT. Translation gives CASSPWRGATEAFF.

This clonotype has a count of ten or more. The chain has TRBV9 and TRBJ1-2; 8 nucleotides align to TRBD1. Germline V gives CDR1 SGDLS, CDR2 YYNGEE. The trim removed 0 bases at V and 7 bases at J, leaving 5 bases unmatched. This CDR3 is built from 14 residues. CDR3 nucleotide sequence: TGTGCCAGCAGCGTAGAGGACAGGGTCGGTGGCTACACCTTC. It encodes CASSVEDRVGGYTF.

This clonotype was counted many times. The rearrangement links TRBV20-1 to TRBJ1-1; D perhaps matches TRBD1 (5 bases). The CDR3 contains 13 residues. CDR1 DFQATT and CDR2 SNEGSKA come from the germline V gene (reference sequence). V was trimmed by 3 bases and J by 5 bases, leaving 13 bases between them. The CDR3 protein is CSASRVGGTEAFF. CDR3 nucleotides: TGCAGTGCTAGTAGGGTCGGGGGTACTGAAGCTTTCTTT.

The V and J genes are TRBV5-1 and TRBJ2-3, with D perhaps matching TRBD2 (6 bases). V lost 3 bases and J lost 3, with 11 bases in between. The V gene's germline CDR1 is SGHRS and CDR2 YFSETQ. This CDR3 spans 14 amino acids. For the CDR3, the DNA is TGCGCCAGCAGCTCGGGAGTGGGGACAGATACGCAGTATTTT. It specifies CASSSGVGTDTQYF. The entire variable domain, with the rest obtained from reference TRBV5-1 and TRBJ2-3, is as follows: KAGVTQTPRYLIKTRGQQVTLSCSPISGHRSVSWYQQTPGQGLQFLFEYFSETQRNKGNFPGRFSGRQFSNSRSEMNVSTLELGDSALYLCASSSGVGTDTQYFGPGTRLTVL.

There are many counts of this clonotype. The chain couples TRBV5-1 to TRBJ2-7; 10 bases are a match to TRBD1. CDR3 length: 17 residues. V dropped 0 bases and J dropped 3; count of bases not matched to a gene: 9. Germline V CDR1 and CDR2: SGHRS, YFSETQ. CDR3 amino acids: CASSLALPGQGFYEQYF. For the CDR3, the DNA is TGCGCCAGCAGCTTGGCTTTACCGGGACAGGGGTTCTACGAGCAGTACTTC.

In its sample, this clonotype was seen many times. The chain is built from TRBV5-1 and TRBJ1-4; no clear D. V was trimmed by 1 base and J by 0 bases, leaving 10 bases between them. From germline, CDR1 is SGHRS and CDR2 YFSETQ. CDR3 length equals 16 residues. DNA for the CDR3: TGCGCCAGCAGCTTGTTAGGGCGGGCAACTAATGAAAAACTGTTTTTT. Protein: CASSLLGRATNEKLFF.

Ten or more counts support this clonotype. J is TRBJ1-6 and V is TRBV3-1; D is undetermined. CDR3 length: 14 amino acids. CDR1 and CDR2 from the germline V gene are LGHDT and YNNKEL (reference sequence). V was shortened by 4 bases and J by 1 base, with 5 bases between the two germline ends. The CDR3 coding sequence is TGTGCCAGCAGCCCACTGTCCTATAATTCACCCCTCCACTTT. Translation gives CASSPLSYNSPLHF.

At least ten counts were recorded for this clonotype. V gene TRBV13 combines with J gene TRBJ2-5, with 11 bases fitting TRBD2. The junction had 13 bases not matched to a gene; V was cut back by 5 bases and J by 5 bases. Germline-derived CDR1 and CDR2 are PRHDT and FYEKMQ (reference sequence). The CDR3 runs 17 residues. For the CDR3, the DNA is TGTGCCAGCAGCCTGGACGAGACTAGCGGGGAGGGCGAGACCCAGTACTTC. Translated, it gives CASSLDETSGEGETQYF. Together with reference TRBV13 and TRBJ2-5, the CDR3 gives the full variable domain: AAGVIQSPRHLIKEKRETATLKCYPIPRHDTVYWYQQGPGQDPQFLISFYEKMQSDKGSIPDRFSAQQFSDYHSELNMSSLELGDSALYFCASSLDETSGEGETQYFGPGTRLLVL.

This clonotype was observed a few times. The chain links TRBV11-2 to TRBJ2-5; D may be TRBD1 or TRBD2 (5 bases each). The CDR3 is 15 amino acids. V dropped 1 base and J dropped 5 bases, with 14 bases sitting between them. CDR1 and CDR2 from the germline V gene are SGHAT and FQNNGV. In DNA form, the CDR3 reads TGTGCCAGCAGCTTAGTTCAGGGCAGGAGGGAGACCCAGTACTTC. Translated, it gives CASSLVQGRRETQYF.